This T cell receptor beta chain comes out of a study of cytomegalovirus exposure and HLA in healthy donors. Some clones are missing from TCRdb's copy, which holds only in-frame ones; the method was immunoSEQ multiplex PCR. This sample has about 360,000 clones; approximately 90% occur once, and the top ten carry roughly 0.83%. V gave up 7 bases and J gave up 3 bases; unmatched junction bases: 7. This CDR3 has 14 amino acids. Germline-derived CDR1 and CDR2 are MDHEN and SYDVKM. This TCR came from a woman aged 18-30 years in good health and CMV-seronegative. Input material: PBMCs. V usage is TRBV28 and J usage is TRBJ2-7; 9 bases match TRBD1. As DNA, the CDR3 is TGTGCCAGCACCACAGGGGGCCCCCTCTACGAGCAGTACTTC. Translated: CASTTGGPLYEQYF.